This TCR beta chain was profiled in a study of shared clonotypes between healthy human individuals. With V trimmed by 3 bases and J by 2 bases, 5 bases remained unmatched. CDR1 MGHRA and CDR2 YSYEKL come from the germline V gene. This CDR3 is built from 15 residues. Study results and limitations: Donors were few, which limited the genetic and exposure-history diversity represented.

Note on this clone: The antigen is undetermined. Other DNA sequences in this sample translate to the same CDR3.

Division of CD4+ cells produced a CD45RA+ naive subset and a CD45RA-negative memory subset. Sequenced by immunoSEQ multiplex PCR; TCRdb stores in-frame clones only, minus some. The data contain about 1 million clones, 75% of them singletons. This sequence joins TRBV4-1 and TRBJ1-2; 8 bases are shared with TRBD1. What was sequenced was memory CD4+ T cells sorted from blood. Subset denoted: CD45RA-negative fraction. The sequence was obtained from a man aged 18 to 30 in good health. The CDR3 DNA sequence: TGCGCCAGCAGCCAGGCCGGACAGGGCAACTATGGCTACACCTTC. Amino acid sequence: CASSQAGQGNYGYTF.